The present T cell receptor (beta chain) was sequenced within a study of breast tumors, draining lymph nodes, adjacent tissues. The lymph nodes were axillary draining lymph nodes from breast cancer patients. Each CDR3 protein gets one entry after TCRdb re-called the multiplex PCR reads with MiXCR. The table includes about 300,000 distinct CDR3 sequences, 30% to 35% detected once. This clonotype was seen ten or more times. Antigen: not known. Findings and caveats of the study: Luminal-like breast cancer showed significantly greater tumor-nontumor repertoire similarity than basal-like breast cancer did. Tumors had less TCR diversity than lymph nodes, more than nontumor tissue.

Germline V gives CDR1 MNHEY, CDR2 SVGAGI. This CDR3 contains 16 residues. V was clipped by 2 bases and J by 4 bases, with 15 bases between them. The receptor's source is a female donor with breast cancer. Some clones in this sample may be carry-over from other donors' samples. The chain joins TRBV6-5 to TRBJ1-3; a possible D gene is TRBD1 (6 bases). The sequenced sample was axillary lymph node tissue. CDR3 sequence (DNA): TGTGCCAGCAGTTACCAGGGGTATAAAGGGGGAAACACCATATATTTT. It codes for CASSYQGYKGGNTIYF.